The TCR beta chain described here comes from a study of T cell responses to AZD1222 COVID-19 vaccine. Germline V gives CDR1 SGHNT, CDR2 YYREEE (reference sequence). The CDR3 consists of 15 residues. V gave up 4 bases and J gave up 5 bases; unmatched junction bases: 10. TCRdb's table, derived via immunoSEQ multiplex PCR, lists solely in-frame clones and lacks some. This table has about 130,000 clones, roughly 90% appearing once. The source was peripheral blood, collected 28 days after the second AZD1222 dose. The J gene is TRBJ2-5, the V gene TRBV5-4, with 8 nucleotides matching TRBD1. The TCR originated in an adult who received the AZD1222 COVID-19 vaccine. CDR3 sequence reads: CASSKKTGVVETQYF. CDR3 DNA sequence: TGTGCCAGCAGCAAAAAGACAGGGGTGGTGGAGACCCAGTACTTC. Together with reference TRBV5-4 and TRBJ2-5, the CDR3 gives the full variable domain: ETGVTQSPTHLIKTRGQQVTLRCSSQSGHNTVSWYQQALGQGPQFIFQYYREEENGRGNFPPRFSGLQFPNYSSELNVNALELDDSALYLCASSKKTGVVETQYFGPGTRLLVL.